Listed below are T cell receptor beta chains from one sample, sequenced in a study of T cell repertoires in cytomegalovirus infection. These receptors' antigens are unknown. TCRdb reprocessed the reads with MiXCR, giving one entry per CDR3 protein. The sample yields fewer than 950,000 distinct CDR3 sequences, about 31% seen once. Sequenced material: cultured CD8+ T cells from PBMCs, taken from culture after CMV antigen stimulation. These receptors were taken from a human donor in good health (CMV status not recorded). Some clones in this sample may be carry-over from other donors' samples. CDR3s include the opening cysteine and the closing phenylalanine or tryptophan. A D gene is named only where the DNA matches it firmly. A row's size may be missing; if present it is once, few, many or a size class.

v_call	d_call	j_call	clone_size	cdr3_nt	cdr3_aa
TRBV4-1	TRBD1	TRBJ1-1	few	TGCGCCAGCAGCCCGACCCCTCAGGGGGCTATTGAAGCTTTCTTT	CASSPTPQGAIEAFF
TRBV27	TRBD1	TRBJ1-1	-	TGCGCATCACGTAACTCGGGACAGCTGAACACTGAAGCTTTCTTT	CASRNSGQLNTEAFF
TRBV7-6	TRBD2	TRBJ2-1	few	TGTGCCAGCAGCTCGGGACTAGCGGGCGTGGCTGAGCAGTTCTTC	CASSSGLAGVAEQFF
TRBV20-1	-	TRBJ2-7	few	TGCAGTGCTAGAGGCCCGGACTCCTACGAGCAGTACTTC	CSARGPDSYEQYF
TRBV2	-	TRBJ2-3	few	TGTGCCAGCAAACGGGGCCCTAGCACAGATACGCAGTATTTT	CASKRGPSTDTQYF
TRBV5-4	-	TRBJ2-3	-	TGTGCCAGCAGCCCACCTAGCATGGGCGGCACAGATACGCAGTATTTT	CASSPPSMGGTDTQYF
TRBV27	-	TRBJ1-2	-	TGTGCCAGCAGCCCTCGGGGAGGCCGGACCCATGGCTACACCTTC	CASSPRGGRTHGYTF
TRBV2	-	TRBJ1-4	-	TGTGCCAGCAGGGGGGAGGGCCGTGCTAATGAAAAACTGTTTTTT	CASRGEGRANEKLFF
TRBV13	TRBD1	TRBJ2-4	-	TGTGCCAGCAGCCTACAGGGGCACATTCAGTACTTC	CASSLQGHIQYF
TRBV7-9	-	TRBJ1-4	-	TGTGCCAGCCGCTGGGAGGAGGCAGAAAAACTGTTTTTT	CASRWEEAEKLFF
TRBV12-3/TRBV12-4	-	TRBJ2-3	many	TGTGCCAGCAGCCCAGGGGTTCCGCAGTATTTT	CASSPGVPQYF
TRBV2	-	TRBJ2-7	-	TGTGCCAGCCGGGGAGGCGAGCAGTACTTC	CASRGGEQYF
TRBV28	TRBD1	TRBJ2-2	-	TGTGCCAGTTTCTGGGACAGGGCGGAATTCACCACCGGGGAGCTGTTTTTT	CASFWDRAEFTTGELFF
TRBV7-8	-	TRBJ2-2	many	TGTGCCAGCAGCTCTAACGGGGAGCTGTTTTTT	CASSSNGELFF
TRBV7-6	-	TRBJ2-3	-	TGTGCCAGCAGCTTAGCCCCGTCGGATACGCAGTATTTT	CASSLAPSDTQYF
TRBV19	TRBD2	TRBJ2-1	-	TGTGCCAGTAGTTGGACTAGCGGGCAGAATGAGCAGTTCTTC	CASSWTSGQNEQFF
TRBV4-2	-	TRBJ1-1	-	TGTGCCAGCAGCCCCCCTAGGGTTAGGGTGAACACTGAAGCTTTCTTT	CASSPPRVRVNTEAFF
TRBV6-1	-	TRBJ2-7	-	TGTGCCAGCAGTGAAACCATAAGGGGGTCCTCCTACGAGCAGTACTTC	CASSETIRGSSYEQYF
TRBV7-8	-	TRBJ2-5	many	TGTGCCAGCAGCTCCACCGTCGGGGAGACCCAGTACTTC	CASSSTVGETQYF
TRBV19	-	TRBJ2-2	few	TGTGCCAGTGGCCCAATCCTACAGGGAACCCGGGAGCTGTTTTTT	CASGPILQGTRELFF
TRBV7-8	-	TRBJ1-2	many	TGTGCCAGCAGCTCGTACTATGGCTACACCTTC	CASSSYYGYTF
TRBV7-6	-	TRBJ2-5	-	TGTGCCAGCAGCTTACGGGGTTATGAAGTGTTAGAGACCCAGTACTTC	CASSLRGYEVLETQYF
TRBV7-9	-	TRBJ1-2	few	TGTGCCAGCAGCTTGGTACAGGGAACCTATGGCTACACCTTC	CASSLVQGTYGYTF
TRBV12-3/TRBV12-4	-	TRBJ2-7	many	TGTGCCAGCAGTTTATCCAGCCGCTACGAGCAGTACTTC	CASSLSSRYEQYF
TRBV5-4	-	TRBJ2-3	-	TGTGCCAGCTCTCAGGAAGGGATCCGGTTAGCGAGCACAGATACGCAGTATTTT	CASSQEGIRLASTDTQYF
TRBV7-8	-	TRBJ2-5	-	TGTGCCAGCAGTCAGCGGCGGGCAGGGCAAGAGACCCAGTACTTC	CASSQRRAGQETQYF
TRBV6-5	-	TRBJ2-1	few	TGTGCCAGCAGCCCGTCTGAGAATGAGCAGTTCTTC	CASSPSENEQFF
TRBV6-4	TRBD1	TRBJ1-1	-	TGTGCCAACAGTGACTCGACAGGGGCGCTCACTGAAGCTTTCTTT	CANSDSTGALTEAFF
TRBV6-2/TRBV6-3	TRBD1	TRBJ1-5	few	TGTGCCAGCAGCCGTACGGGACAGGGAAGCAATCAGCCCCAGCATTTT	CASSRTGQGSNQPQHF
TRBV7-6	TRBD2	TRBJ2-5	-	TGTGCCAGCAGCTTCTTTCAAGCGGGGGTCTTAGAGACCCGGTACTTC	CASSFFQAGVLETRYF
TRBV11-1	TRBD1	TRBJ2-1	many	TGTGCCAGCAGCCCCCCCGGGACAGGGGACTACAATGAGCAGTTCTTC	CASSPPGTGDYNEQFF